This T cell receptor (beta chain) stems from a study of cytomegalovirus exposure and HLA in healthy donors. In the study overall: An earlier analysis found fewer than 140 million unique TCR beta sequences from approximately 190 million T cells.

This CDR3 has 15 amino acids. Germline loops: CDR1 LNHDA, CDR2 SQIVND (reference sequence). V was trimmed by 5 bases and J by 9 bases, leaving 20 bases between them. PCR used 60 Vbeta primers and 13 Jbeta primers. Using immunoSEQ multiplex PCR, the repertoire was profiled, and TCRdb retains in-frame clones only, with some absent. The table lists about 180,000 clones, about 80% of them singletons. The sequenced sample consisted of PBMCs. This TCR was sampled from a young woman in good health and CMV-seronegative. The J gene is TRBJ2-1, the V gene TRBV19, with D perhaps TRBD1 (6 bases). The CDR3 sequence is CASSRGAGVNGEQFF. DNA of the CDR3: TGTGCCAGTAGTCGTGGGGCAGGGGTAAATGGTGAGCAGTTCTTC.